One sample yielded the 13 T cell receptor beta chains listed below, sequenced in a study of regulatory T cells in long-lasting Graves disease. Arm-PCR with iRepertoire HTBI primers amplified the CDR3 regions for these TCR beta libraries. TCRdb recomputed calls from the multiplex PCR reads with MiXCR, one row per CDR3 protein. This repertoire shows 530,000 or so distinct CDR3 sequences, 13% found once; its top ten account for roughly 9.7%. Time point denoted: newly diagnosed GD, antithyroid drugs for less than 3 months. PBMCs were the source of the RNA used for TCR sequencing. These same data were also listed under a study on T cells in Graves' hyperthyroidism and ophthalmopathy.

The source material was peripheral blood mononuclear cells (PBMCs), sampled at new diagnosis, from a patient treated with antithyroid drugs. These receptors originate from a man under 40 with Graves disease.

The count of this clonotype is one. The genes are TRBV5-5 and TRBJ1-2, with 7 bases identical to TRBD1. The CDR3 runs to 15 residues. Germline V gene sequence: CDR1 SGHKS, CDR2 YYEKEE (reference sequence). With V trimmed by 2 bases and J by 4 bases, 8 bases remained unmatched. CDR3 protein: CASSFGRGLVYGYTF. In DNA form, the CDR3 reads TGTGCCAGCAGCTTTGGAAGGGGGCTTGTCTATGGCTACACCTTC.

This clonotype was observed at least ten times. The chain is built from TRBV7-9 and TRBJ2-1; D uncertain. With 4 bases removed from V and 6 bases from J, the gap between germline ends came to 16 bases. The V gene's germline CDR1 is SEHNR and CDR2 FQNEAQ (reference sequence). CDR3 size: 15 residues. DNA for the CDR3: TGTGCCAGCAGCTCCTTTCCAAATACGGGCAATGAGCAGTTCTTC. Amino acid sequence: CASSSFPNTGNEQFF.

The rearrangement joins TRBV2 to TRBJ1-5; perhaps TRBD1 as D (5 bases). Per germline, CDR1 SNHLY and CDR2 FYNNEI. The CDR3 sequence is 14 residues long. V lost 8 bases, J lost 5 bases, and 16 bases lay in between. The CDR3 sequence: CASGGGREDQPQHF. The CDR3 region has the DNA TGTGCCAGCGGGGGGGGGAGGGAGGATCAGCCCCAGCATTTT.

This clonotype was seen at least ten times. The rearrangement joins TRBV27 to TRBJ2-3; D ambiguous. Judging by the DNA end, TRBJ2-5 fits better; the J call may be wrong. Germline assignment: CDR1 MNHEY and CDR2 SMNVEV (reference sequence). This CDR3 has 16 amino acids. Here the CDR3 DNA reads TGTGCCAGCAGTTTAGTACACACTCTGACGGTTGAGACCCAGTACTTC. Translation gives CASSLVHTLTVETQYF.

Comments on this clonotype: This clone may be a read error of a much larger clone one base away. The chain uses TRBV27 and TRBJ2-1; D is ambiguous. This CDR3 comprises 12 residues. CDR1 is MNHEY and CDR2 is SMNVEV in the germline V gene (reference sequence). The CDR3 is CTSSPYKSEQFF. CDR3 DNA: TGTACCAGCAGCCCTTATAAGAGTGAGCAGTTCTTC.

There are many counts of this clonotype. The J gene is TRBJ2-1, the V gene TRBV30; 10 bases fit TRBD2. Unmatched junction bases numbered 5, after V lost 6 bases and J lost 6 bases. The germline gives CDR1 GTSNPN, CDR2 SVGIG (reference sequence). CDR3 size: 13 residues. In nucleotides, the CDR3 is TGTGCCTGTCAACTAGCGGGACCCAATGAGCAGTTCTTC. Its protein product is CACQLAGPNEQFF.

In this sample, this clonotype turned up many times. This chain joins TRBV7-2 and TRBJ2-3, with TRBD2 as a possible D gene (5 bases). The germline V and J ends were trimmed by 1 base and 6 bases, with 17 bases remaining between them. Germline CDR1 SGHTA, CDR2 FQGNSA. There are 16 residues in the CDR3. The CDR3 region is CASSLVSIGLSDTQYF. In DNA form, the CDR3 reads TGTGCCAGCAGCTTAGTTTCGATCGGACTCTCGGATACGCAGTATTTT.

Remarks on this clonotype: Possible read error: a much larger clone is one base away. This rearrangement joins TRBV9 to TRBJ1-1; D is possibly TRBD1 (5 bases). The CDR3 loop spans 15 amino acids. Germline CDR1 is SGDLS and CDR2 is YYNGEE. The CDR3 reads CASSVQQVVSSEALF. CDR3 nucleotides: TGTGCCAGCAGCGTGCAACAGGTAGTTTCGTCTGAAGCTCTCTTT.

The rearrangement uses TRBV19 and TRBJ2-5; 8 bases map to TRBD2. Germline V CDR1 and CDR2: LNHDA, SQIVND (reference sequence). The length of the CDR3 is 15 residues. V shed 4 bases, J shed 4 bases, and the junction held 8 bases outside the gene matches. The CDR3 nucleotides are TGTGCCAGTAGTAATCCAGGGGCGGGGGGAGAGACCCAGTACTTC. The encoded protein is CASSNPGAGGETQYF.

This chain uses TRBV30 with TRBJ2-5; 8 bases match TRBD2. The CDR3 is made up of 15 amino acids. Germline assignment: CDR1 GTSNPN and CDR2 SVGIG (reference sequence). V gave up 0 bases and J gave up 0 bases; unmatched junction bases: 3. DNA for the CDR3: TGTGCCTGGAGTGTACCGGGGGGGTACCAAGAGACCCAGTACTTC. Encoded protein: CAWSVPGGYQETQYF.

This rearrangement joins TRBV10-2 to TRBJ2-7, with TRBD2 identical over 9 bases. After removal of 7 bases from V and 3 bases from J, the junction contained 13 bases not matched to a gene. The CDR3 spans 16 residues. The germline CDR1 and CDR2 sequences are WSHSY and SAAADI. CDR3 DNA: TGCGCCAGCACCTCTCTGGGGCTAGCGGGGAACTACGAGCAGTACTTC. Amino acid sequence: CASTSLGLAGNYEQYF.

This clonotype was counted ten times or more. The chain has TRBV18 and TRBJ2-1; D not certain. CDR1 is KGHSH and CDR2 is LQKENI in the germline V gene. The V end lost 4 bases, the J end lost 0 bases, and 10 bases lay between the germline ends. This CDR3 is 15 amino acids long. The CDR3 sequence is CASSRSPSSYNEQFF. CDR3 nucleotide sequence: TGTGCCAGCTCACGTAGTCCGAGCTCCTACAATGAGCAGTTCTTC.

This clonotype occurred many times. CDR3 loop: CSVEDTRAPRDGYTF. Written as DNA, the CDR3 is TGCAGCGTTGAAGATACGAGGGCTCCAAGGGATGGCTACACCTTC. V and J are TRBV29-1 and TRBJ1-2; D gene unclear. The CDR3 consists of 15 residues. The V gene's germline CDR1 is SQVTM and CDR2 ANQGSEA. V lost 0 bases to trimming and J lost 6 bases, with 17 bases between them.